The source of this T cell receptor (beta chain) is a study of type 1 and type 2 diabetes patients. For the study at large: T cells were magnetically sorted from PBMCs as CD4+ or CD8+ subsets.

Whole-study results and caveats: With limited T2D and control samples, some T1D-only expanded clones may not be T1D-specific.

The CDR3 consists of 12 residues. The V gene's germline CDR1 is MGHRA and CDR2 YSYEKL. With 0 bases removed from V and 5 bases from J, the gap between germline ends came to 5 bases. This clonotype was detected a few times. Its antigen is undetermined. Genomic DNA was the PCR template. Multiplex PCR with 30 forward and 13 reverse primers amplified the TCR beta CDR3. Each CDR3 protein gets one entry after TCRdb re-called the multiplex PCR reads with MiXCR. Of about 270,000 distinct CDR3 sequences in the sample, 47% were seen once. The chain carries TRBV4-1 and TRBJ2-7; D remains unclear. The material sequenced was peripheral blood mononuclear cells (PBMCs). This receptor was obtained from a young man with type 2 diabetes. Here the CDR3 DNA reads TGCGCCAGCAGCCAAGAATTAGACGAGCAGTACTTC. The encoded protein is CASSQELDEQYF.